This TCR beta chain derives from a study of blood T cell repertoires in COVID-19. The V and J ends lost 2 bases and 7 bases, in that order; junction bases with no gene match: 2. Germline CDR1 SGHTA, CDR2 FQGTGA. The length of the CDR3 is 13 residues. Profiled with immunoSEQ multiplex PCR; TCRdb holds only in-frame clones, not every one. Of tens of thousands of clones listed, 75% to 90% are singletons. The sequencing sample was made of peripheral blood. The clonotype was recovered from a human donor with active COVID-19. The donor label of this sample is uncertain. The rearrangement uses TRBV7-3 and TRBJ2-5; 9 nucleotides agree with TRBD1. The DNA of the CDR3 is TGTGCCAGCAGCTTAGAGACAGGGGGGACCCAGTACTTC. This sequence encodes CASSLETGGTQYF.